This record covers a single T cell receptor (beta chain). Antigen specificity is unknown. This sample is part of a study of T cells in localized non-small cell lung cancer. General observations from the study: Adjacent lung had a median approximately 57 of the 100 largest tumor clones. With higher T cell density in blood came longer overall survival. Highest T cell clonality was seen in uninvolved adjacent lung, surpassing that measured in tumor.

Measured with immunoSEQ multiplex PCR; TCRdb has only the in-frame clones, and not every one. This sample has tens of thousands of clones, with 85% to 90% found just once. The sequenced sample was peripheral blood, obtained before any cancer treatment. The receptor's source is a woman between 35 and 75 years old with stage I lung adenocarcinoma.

The DNA of the CDR3 is TGTGCCAGCAGCCAAGCTTTTAGCGGGGCAGGCACAGATACGCAGTATTTT. Translated, it gives CASSQAFSGAGTDTQYF. The chain carries TRBV4-2 and TRBJ2-3; 8 bases are shared with TRBD2. The CDR3 is 17 amino acids. Germline V lookup: CDR1 LGHNA, CDR2 YNFKEQ. Trimming at V came to 1 base and at J to 1 base, leaving 7 bases not matched to a gene.